One sample yielded the 15 T cell receptor beta chains listed below, sequenced in a study of molecular identifiers for immune sequencing clone quantification. From the PCR reads, TCRdb called clonotypes with MiXCR, one entry per CDR3 protein. The sample has hundreds of thousands of distinct CDR3 sequences; just under 20% are singletons. Sequences were obtained from naive CD8+ T cells from blood, with Jurkat cell RNA spiked in. Subset here: FACS-sorted CD8+CD4-CCR7+CD45RA+ naive T cells. These receptors were collected from a human donor in good health. Some libraries in this study had Jurkat cell RNA spiked in.

At least ten counts were recorded for this clonotype. In DNA form, the CDR3 reads TGCAGCGTTGAAGACGACAGATACTATGGCTACACCTTC. As protein: CSVEDDRYYGYTF. The V gene is TRBV29-1, the J gene TRBJ1-2, with D perhaps matching TRBD1 (5 bases). The germline V gene encodes CDR1 SQVTM and CDR2 ANQGSEA. V lost 0 bases and J lost 3, with 8 bases in between. This CDR3 comprises 13 residues.

The sample holds many counts of this clonotype. The CDR3 reads CASRDQTLSYNEQFF. CDR3 nucleotides: TGTGCCAGCAGGGACCAGACACTCTCCTACAATGAGCAGTTCTTC. The gene calls are TRBV6-2 or TRBV6-3 and TRBJ2-1; D is ambiguous. The CDR3 covers 15 residues. Germline lookup yields CDR1 MNHEY and CDR2 SVGEGT. Trimming stripped 6 bases from V and 0 bases from J, with 12 bases between.

Points on this clonotype: One base away lies a much larger clone, so this may be a sequencing read error. J is TRBJ1-5 and V is TRBV19, with D maybe TRBD1 (5 bases). Germline lookup yields CDR1 LNHDA and CDR2 SQIVND (reference sequence). The CDR3 loop spans 19 amino acids. V was cut by 6 bases and J by 3 bases, with 27 bases left in between. In DNA, the CDR3 is TGTGCCAGTAGCCCCGCCGGTCGGGCAGGGTGGTATGTCAATCAGCCCCAGCATTTT. Its translation is CASSPAGRAGWYVNQPQHF. Full variable domain (rest looked up from reference TRBV19 and TRBJ1-5): DGGITQSPKYLFRKEGQNVTLSCEQNLNHDAMYWYRQDPGQGLRLIYYSQIVNDFQKGDIAEGYSVSREKKESFPLTVTSAQKNPTAFYLCASSPAGRAGWYVNQPQHFGDGTRLSIL.

This clonotype was seen many times. V is TRBV27 and J is TRBJ2-6, with D possibly being TRBD2 (5 bases). Between the trimmed V and J ends, which lost 3 bases and 0 bases, there was a span of 15 bases. This CDR3 is 18 amino acids long. Germline CDR1 is MNHEY and CDR2 is SMNVEV (reference sequence). The CDR3 is CASSFTEGTYSGANVLTF. CDR3 sequence (DNA): TGTGCCAGCAGTTTCACAGAGGGTACCTACTCTGGGGCCAACGTCCTGACTTTC.

This clonotype was seen at least ten times. This chain joins TRBV12-3 or TRBV12-4 and TRBJ2-1, with 11 bases aligning to TRBD2. V lost 6 bases, J lost 8 bases, and 9 bases stayed unmatched. The CDR3 has 15 amino acids. The CDR3 loop is CASSGGLAGVDEQFF. The DNA of the CDR3 is TGTGCCAGCAGCGGAGGACTAGCGGGTGTTGATGAGCAGTTCTTC.

As concerns this clonotype: This may be a read error: a much more frequent sequence differs by one nucleotide. This chain joins TRBV4-3 and TRBJ2-3; D not resolved. Germline values: CDR1 LGHNA, CDR2 YSLEER. The CDR3 runs to 14 residues. V lost 1 base and J lost 2, with 7 bases in between. DNA of the CDR3: TGCGCCAGCAGCCAAGGTGTCGTCACAGATACGCAGTATTTT. It is translated as CASSQGVVTDTQYF.

A word on this clonotype: The junction differs from germline at one of its ends, possibly a read error. The chain combines TRBV27 with TRBJ1-3; D might be TRBD1 (5 bases). The CDR3 has 16 residues. Germline assignment: CDR1 MNHEY and CDR2 SMNVEV (reference sequence). CDR3 residues: CASRSGTRSSGNTMYF. The CDR3 DNA follows: TGTGCCAGCAGATCCGGGACCCGAAGCTCTGGAAACACCATGTATTTT.

This clonotype was observed many times. V and J are TRBV5-6 and TRBJ2-7, with D tentatively TRBD2 (5 bases). Germline CDR1 SGHDT, CDR2 YYEEEE. The CDR3 loop spans 12 amino acids. V gave up 4 bases and J gave up 2 bases, with 7 bases separating them. The CDR3: CASSEGTYEQYF. CDR3 nucleotide sequence: TGTGCCAGCAGCGAGGGTACCTACGAGCAGTACTTC.

As to this clonotype: Being one base from a much bigger clone, this may be a read error. This sequence joins TRBV24-1 and TRBJ1-2; TRBD1 might be the D (5 bases). Germline values: CDR1 KGHDR, CDR2 SFDVKD. The CDR3 is 11 amino acids. Written as DNA, the CDR3 is TGTGCCATCAGTGACAGCTATGGCTACACCTTC. Translation gives CAISDSYGYTF.

The table lists this clonotype with a few counts. This chain connects TRBV4-3 to TRBJ1-2; 7 positions agree with TRBD1. CDR3 length equals 14 residues. Germline-derived CDR1 and CDR2 are LGHNA and YSLEER. Trimming took 0 bases from V and 11 from J; bases not matched to a gene: 9. CDR3 sequence reads: CASSQEVGGELYTF. CDR3 DNA: TGCGCCAGCAGCCAAGAGGTAGGGGGCGAGTTGTACACCTTC.

In regard to this clonotype: A single base separates this from a much larger clone, so it may be a read error. This sequence joins TRBV28 and TRBJ2-7; 10 bases agree with TRBD2. This CDR3 comprises 16 residues. J lost 7 bases, V lost 7 bases, and 16 bases had no gene match. Germline V gene lookup returns CDR1 MDHEN and CDR2 SYDVKM. As DNA, the CDR3 is TGTGCCAGCACCAATCATCGCCTAGCGGGAGTTGAAGAGCAGTACTTC. It yields the protein CASTNHRLAGVEEQYF.

This clonotype was found many times. The chain is built from TRBV6-5 and TRBJ2-5; D ambiguous. The CDR3 extends over 14 amino acids. V lost 3 bases and J lost 5, with 13 bases in between. CDR1 and CDR2 from the germline V gene are MNHEY and SVGAGI. The CDR3: CASSYSGSAETQYF. The CDR3 DNA reads TGTGCCAGCAGTTATTCCGGCTCAGCGGAGACCCAGTACTTC.

This clonotype was counted many times. The chain couples TRBV19 to TRBJ2-3; D is perhaps TRBD2 (7 bases). Germline CDR1 reads LNHDA; CDR2 reads SQIVND (reference sequence). Between the trimmed V and J ends, which lost 3 bases and 5 bases, there was a span of 24 bases. This CDR3 is 18 amino acids long. CDR3 DNA sequence: TGTGCCAGTAGTATGGGAACCCCACGGGCGGGGGCGAAAGATACGCAGTATTTT. It encodes CASSMGTPRAGAKDTQYF.

V usage is TRBV30 and J usage is TRBJ2-1; weak D call: TRBD1 (6 bases). The CDR3 loop spans 15 amino acids. V gave up 4 bases and J gave up 0 bases, with 13 bases separating them. Germline V lookup: CDR1 GTSNPN, CDR2 SVGIG (reference sequence). The CDR3 DNA sequence: TGTGCCTGGATACCGACAGGCACCTCCTACAATGAGCAGTTCTTC. It codes for CAWIPTGTSYNEQFF.

V and J are TRBV5-6 and TRBJ2-2; D not resolved. V shed 0 bases and J shed 7 bases, with 16 bases lying between them. Per the germline V gene, CDR1 is SGHDT and CDR2 is YYEEEE. The CDR3 runs 16 residues. The CDR3, as DNA: TGTGCCAGCAGCTTGGTGTTCAATACTCCGGGCGGGGAGCTGTTTTTT. It encodes CASSLVFNTPGGELFF.